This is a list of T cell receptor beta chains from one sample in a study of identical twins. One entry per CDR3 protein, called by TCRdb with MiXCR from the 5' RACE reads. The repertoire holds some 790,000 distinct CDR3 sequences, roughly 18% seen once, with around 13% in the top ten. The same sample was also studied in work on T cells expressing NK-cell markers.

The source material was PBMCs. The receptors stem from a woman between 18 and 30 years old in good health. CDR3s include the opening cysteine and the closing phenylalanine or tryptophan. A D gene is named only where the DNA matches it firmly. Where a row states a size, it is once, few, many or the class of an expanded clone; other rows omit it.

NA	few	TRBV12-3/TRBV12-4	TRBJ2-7	TGTGCCAGCGGGGATTCAAGCAACCTTAAGTACGAGCAGTACTTC	CASGDSSNLKYEQYF
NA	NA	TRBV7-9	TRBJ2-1	TGTGCCTCTCATATAGACCGGGATGGGCAGTTCTTC	CASHIDRDGQFF
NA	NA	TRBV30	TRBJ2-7	TGTGCCTGGAGTGTACGGGGTATAGGAGCCTACGAGCAGTACTTC	CAWSVRGIGAYEQYF
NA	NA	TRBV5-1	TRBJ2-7	TGCGCCAGCAGCTTGGAAGCCCCAGTCGAGCAGTACTTC	CASSLEAPVEQYF
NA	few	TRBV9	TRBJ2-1	TGTGCCAGCAGCGTAGTTGGAGGAGCTCACGATGAGCAGTTCTTC	CASSVVGGAHDEQFF
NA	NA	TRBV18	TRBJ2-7	TGTGCCAGCTCACGCGACAGGCCCCACGAGCAGTACTTC	CASSRDRPHEQYF
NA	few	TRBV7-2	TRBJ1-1	TGTGCCAGCAGCTCACACCCCGGGAGGGATTACACTGAAGCTTTCTTT	CASSSHPGRDYTEAFF
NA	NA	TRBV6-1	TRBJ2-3	TGTGCCAGCAGTGAAGGGGGGTACGGAGATACGCAGTATTTT	CASSEGGYGDTQYF
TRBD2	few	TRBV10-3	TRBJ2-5	TGTGCCATCAGCGACGGGACTAGCGTCCAAGAGACCCAGTACTTC	CAISDGTSVQETQYF
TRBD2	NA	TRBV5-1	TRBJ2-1	TGCGCCAGCGCCGCAAATCTGCGGGGGGGCCGATGGATAGGGTCCTACAATGAGCAGTTCTTC	CASAANLRGGRWIGSYNEQFF
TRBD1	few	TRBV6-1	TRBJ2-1	TGTGCCAGCAGGACAGGGGGTGGCTATGAGCAGTTCTTC	CASRTGGGYEQFF
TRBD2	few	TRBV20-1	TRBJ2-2	TGCAGTCCTCTCCTACGGCGGGAGGGAGGCGGGGAGCTGTTTTTT	CSPLLRREGGGELFF
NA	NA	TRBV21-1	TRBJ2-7	TGTGCCAGCAGCAACTGGGCAGTCCCCTACGAGCAGTACTTC	CASSNWAVPYEQYF
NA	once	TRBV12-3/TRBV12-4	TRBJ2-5	TGTGCCAGCAGTTTATGGGAAGAGGAGACCCAGTACTTC	CASSLWEEETQYF
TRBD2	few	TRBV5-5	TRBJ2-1	TGTGCCAGCAGCGCCCGACTAGCGGGGGGGTACAATGAGCAGTTCTTC	CASSARLAGGYNEQFF
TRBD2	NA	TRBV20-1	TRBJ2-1	TGCAGTGCCGACGCCGGTTTAGTAGCGGGAGGTTATTACAATGAGCAGTTCTTC	CSADAGLVAGGYYNEQFF
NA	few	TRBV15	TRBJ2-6	TGTGCCACCAGCAGAGGTGGAGCCTCTGGGGCCAACGTCCTGACTTTC	CATSRGGASGANVLTF